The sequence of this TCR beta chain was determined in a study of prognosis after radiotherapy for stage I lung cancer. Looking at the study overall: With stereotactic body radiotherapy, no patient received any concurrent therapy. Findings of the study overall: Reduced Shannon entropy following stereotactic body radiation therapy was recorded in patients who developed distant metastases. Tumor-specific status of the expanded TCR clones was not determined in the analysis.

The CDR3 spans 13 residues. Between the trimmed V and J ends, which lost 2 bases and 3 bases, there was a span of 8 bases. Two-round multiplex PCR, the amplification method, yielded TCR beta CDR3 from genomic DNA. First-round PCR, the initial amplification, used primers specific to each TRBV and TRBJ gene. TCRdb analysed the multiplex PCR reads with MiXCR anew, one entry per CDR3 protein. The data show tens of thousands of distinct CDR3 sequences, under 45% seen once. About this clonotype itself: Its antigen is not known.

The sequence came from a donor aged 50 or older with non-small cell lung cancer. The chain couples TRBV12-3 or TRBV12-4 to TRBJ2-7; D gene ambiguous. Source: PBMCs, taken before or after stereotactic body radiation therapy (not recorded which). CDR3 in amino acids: CASSLNSNYEQYF. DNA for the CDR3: TGTGCCAGCAGTTTAAATTCCAACTACGAGCAGTACTTC.